Described below is a single T cell receptor beta chain sequence and its context. Its antigen is not known. This sample is part of a study of cytomegalovirus exposure and HLA in healthy donors. Study-wide findings and caveats: Most sequenced TCRs were rare (though some public TCRs occurred in many donors). Reportedly, cytomegalovirus status was diagnosed with high sensitivity and specificity. Specificity of three CMV-associated chains for CMV antigens was verified in vitro.

The germline V gene encodes CDR1 SGDLS and CDR2 YYNGEE. Unmatched junction bases numbered 7, after V lost 3 bases and J lost 8 bases. The CDR3 has 14 residues. Repertoires were generated with immunoSEQ multiplex PCR, while TCRdb's copy carries only in-frame clones and drops some. Seen here are approximately 60,000 clones, 75% to 95% observed once, and the top ten hold 3%. The TCR originated in a man aged 18 to 29 in good health and CMV-seronegative. J is TRBJ2-1 and V is TRBV9, with 8 bases aligning to TRBD1. The sample comprised PBMCs. CDR3 residues: CASSAQDRVHEQFF. The CDR3 DNA follows: TGTGCCAGCAGCGCGCAGGACAGGGTTCATGAGCAGTTCTTC.